This paragraph covers one T cell receptor beta chain sequence. Its antigen is not known. This entry comes from a study of CD8 T cells in Susac syndrome. Study results and limitations: As the study acknowledged, the number of individuals in its TCR sequencing and HLA analysis was relatively small.

An amount of RNA that ranged from 0.5 to 1 ug was reverse transcribed with random hexamers. In TCRdb, the immunoSEQ multiplex PCR reads were re-called with MiXCR into one record per CDR3 protein. The table has 200,000 to 250,000 distinct CDR3 sequences, 92% seen once. The T cells that were sequenced for TCR beta were CD8+ and CD4+ cells from blood. The TCR originated in a human donor with multiple sclerosis. The material sequenced was CD8+ T cells from PBMCs.

CDR3 region: CASSLRTADSGNTIYF. CDR3 coding DNA: TGTGCCAGCAGCCTCCGGACAGCCGACTCTGGAAACACCATATATTTT. This sequence joins TRBV7-9 and TRBJ1-3, with D perhaps TRBD1 (6 bases). The CDR3 runs 16 residues. Germline loops: CDR1 SEHNR, CDR2 FQNEAQ (reference sequence). Trimming removed 5 bases at V and 0 bases at J, with 14 bases between.